This T cell receptor (beta chain) was obtained from a study of glioma-infiltrating T cells after dendritic cell vaccination. At the level of the study: Dendritic cell vaccine was injected intradermally three times, biweekly. Notes on the study in general: Survival was not directly related to TCR clonality in these patients.

This clone was picked up many times. What it binds is not known. Data came from immunoSEQ multiplex PCR; TCRdb stores just in-frame clones and leaves some out. The sample shows tens of thousands of clones, approximately 81% of them seen only once. The clonotype comes from a human donor with glioblastoma. The material was blood, obtained before dendritic cell vaccination.

CDR3 region: CASSVSGGTNTGELFF. The CDR3, as DNA: TGTGCCAGCAGCGTTTCGGGGGGAACGAACACCGGGGAGCTGTTTTTT. This chain connects TRBV7-2 to TRBJ2-2, with 7 bases matching TRBD2. CDR1 is SGHTA, CDR2 FQGNSA, per germline. The CDR3 is 16 amino acids. Trimming cost V 5 bases and J 0 bases; bases outside gene matches: 6.